The T cell receptor beta chain under discussion was sequenced for a study of PD-1 blockade in classical Hodgkin lymphoma. Study-wide results and limits: Reported findings placed baseline TCR diversity lower in newly diagnosed patients (compared with healthy donors). Newly diagnosed patients had diversity similar to the baseline diversity of complete responders. Any patient who commenced nivolumab under 1 year after ASCT was excluded.

Sequencing was performed with immunoSEQ multiplex PCR; in TCRdb, only in-frame clones are kept and a portion is missing. The sample contains around 14,000 clones, approximately 82% of which appear only once. This CDR3 has 14 residues. V lost 3 bases and J lost 8, with 13 bases in between. Germline-derived CDR1 and CDR2 are KGHSH and LQKENI. For this clone: Its antigen is still unknown.

Every patient had relapsed following autologous stem cell transplantation, and cohorts differed in brentuximab vedotin exposure. Best responses included complete response and partial response; otherwise, the best response was progressive disease. The clonotype originates from a human donor with classical Hodgkin lymphoma. Material: peripheral blood mononuclear cells (PBMCs), obtained before the second cycle of nivolumab. The chain links TRBV18 to TRBJ1-4; possible D gene TRBD1, 5 bases. In nucleotides, the CDR3 is TGTGCCAGCTCACCCGGCAGGGACCAGGAAAAACTGTTTTTT. It is translated as CASSPGRDQEKLFF.